The rows below give T cell receptor beta chains drawn from one sample of a study of cytomegalovirus exposure and HLA in healthy donors. Data came from immunoSEQ multiplex PCR; TCRdb stores just in-frame clones and leaves some out. Of roughly 170,000 clones detected, about 65% appear once; the ten largest clones hold more than 1.3%. Specimen: PBMCs. The source of these receptors is a girl between 10 and 17 years old in good health and CMV-seronegative. CDR3s include the opening cysteine and the closing phenylalanine or tryptophan. The order of the fields is V gene, D gene, clone size, J gene, CDR3 DNA, CDR3 protein. D genes are given only for firm matches. Clone size appears in some rows only: once, few, many, or a class for an expanded clone.

TRBV5-4,NA,NA,TRBJ2-3,TGTGCCAGCAGCTCGGGGGAAGATACGCAGTATTTT,CASSSGEDTQYF
TRBV6-4,NA,NA,TRBJ2-7,TGTGCCAGCAGTCAACGAGACTACGAGCAGTACTTC,CASSQRDYEQYF
TRBV19,TRBD1,NA,TRBJ2-5,TGTGCCAGTAGTCCACGACAGGGTCCATCTCGATTGACCCAGTACTTC,CASSPRQGPSRLTQYF
TRBV7-9,TRBD2,NA,TRBJ2-5,TGTGCCAGCAGCGTAGGGACTAGCGGGGTTGAGACCCAGTACTTC,CASSVGTSGVETQYF
TRBV5-1,NA,NA,TRBJ1-4,TGCGCCAGCAGCTTCGCCCCCCCAGGGGACACTAATGAAAAACTGTTTTTT,CASSFAPPGDTNEKLFF
TRBV27,NA,NA,TRBJ2-1,TGTGCCAGCAGTCCCGTGGGCCGACAGGCTTACAATGAGCAGTTCTTC,CASSPVGRQAYNEQFF
TRBV2,TRBD1,NA,TRBJ2-7,TGTGCCAGCAGCGGGACAGGGAGATTCTACGAGCAGTACTTC,CASSGTGRFYEQYF
TRBV27,NA,NA,TRBJ2-5,TGTGCCAGCAGTTTTTTGACAGCAGACCTAGGGAAGACCCAGTACTTC,CASSFLTADLGKTQYF
TRBV5-1,TRBD1,few,TRBJ2-1,TGCGCCAGCAGCTTGCAAGGACAGGTTACCTACAATGAGCAGTTCTTC,CASSLQGQVTYNEQFF
TRBV18,NA,few,TRBJ1-2,TGTGCCGGCGCGGGACGGAACTATGGCTACACCTTC,CAGAGRNYGYTF
TRBV11-2,TRBD1,few,TRBJ2-2,TGTGCCAGCAGCACCCCGACAGGGCCCGGGGAGCTGTTTTTT,CASSTPTGPGELFF
TRBV14,NA,once,TRBJ1-2,TGTGCCAGCAGCCACCAGGGAGGCGGCTACACCTTC,CASSHQGGGYTF
TRBV7-6,TRBD1,NA,TRBJ1-1,TGTGCCAGCAGCTTATCTCCGGGACAGGGGAACACTGAAGCTTTCTTT,CASSLSPGQGNTEAFF
TRBV28,NA,NA,TRBJ2-7,TGTGCCAGCAGTACCCCGGGGGTCTCCTACGAGCAGTACTTC,CASSTPGVSYEQYF
TRBV11-3,NA,NA,TRBJ2-7,TGTGCCAGCAGCTTAGCGGGACTTCCCTACGAGCAGTACTTC,CASSLAGLPYEQYF
TRBV5-5,TRBD1,NA,TRBJ1-2,TGTGCCAGCAGCTTGTGGGGACAGGCCAACTATGGCTACACCTTC,CASSLWGQANYGYTF